The 15 T cell receptor beta chains presented below share a single source sample, sequenced in a study of blood T cells in healthy people across ages (dated by TCRdb to between 2014 and 2017). The library was made by 5' RACE. The sample was run on an Illumina HiSeq 2500. A second PCR of about 6 to 11 cycles was performed with a sample-barcoded 5' primer and a J-beta primer mix. TCRdb took the public reads, trimmed them with fastp at Q25, ran MiXCR for clone calling and kept in-frame beta chains. Identical CDR3 proteins give one entry, which carries the most common genes and DNA. The sample yields roughly 550,000 distinct CDR3 sequences; approximately 25% were counted once. The top ten constitute less than 9% of the sample. These data were likewise used in another study, on T cells of mothers and their children.

Sequenced sample: blood. The receptors were gathered from a boy younger than 18 in good health.

This clonotype turned up a few times. The CDR3 DNA follows: TGCAGCGTCCTTCCCTCTAGCGGGGGGACGATCAATGAGCAGTTCTTC. Amino acids: CSVLPSSGGTINEQFF. The genes are TRBV29-1 and TRBJ2-1; TRBD2 matches 11 bases. The V segment lost 6 bases and the J segment 6 bases; nucleotides outside the gene matches: 13. CDR1 is SQVTM, CDR2 ANQGSEA, per germline. This CDR3 is 16 amino acids long.

This clonotype was observed a handful of times. The V call is TRBV5-1, the J call TRBJ2-7, with 12 bases that match TRBD1. The J segment lost 2 bases and the V segment lost 2 bases, leaving 2 bases of the junction unmatched. The CDR3 consists of 15 residues. The germline V gene has CDR1 SGHRS and CDR2 YFSETQ. This CDR3 is CASSFGTGGTYEQYF. The CDR3 nucleotides are TGCGCCAGCAGCTTCGGGACAGGGGGCACCTACGAGCAGTACTTC.

DNA of the CDR3: TGCGCCAGCAGCTCAACCGGGACTTGGGAGACCCAGTACTTC. Encoded protein: CASSSTGTWETQYF. This sequence joins TRBV5-1 and TRBJ2-5, with D possibly being TRBD2 (6 bases). The CDR3 consists of 14 residues. Trimming pared 3 bases from V and 5 bases from J, leaving 14 bases between. CDR1 is SGHRS, CDR2 YFSETQ, per germline.

The chain uses TRBV9 and TRBJ2-1; D tentatively reads TRBD1 or TRBD2 (7 bases each). CDR3 length equals 14 residues. V was trimmed by 5 bases and J by 5 bases, leaving 14 bases between them. The germline V gene has CDR1 SGDLS and CDR2 YYNGEE. CDR3: CASSPRGTNNEQFF. CDR3 bases: TGTGCCAGCAGTCCCAGGGGGACTAACAATGAGCAGTTCTTC. Full variable domain (remainder filled in from reference TRBV9 and TRBJ2-1): DSGVTQTPKHLITATGQRVTLRCSPRSGDLSVYWYQQSLDQGLQFLIQYYNGEERAKGNILERFSAQQFPDLHSELNLSSLELGDSALYFCASSPRGTNNEQFFGPGTRLTVL.

Regarding this clonotype: At one boundary the junction diverges from the germline segment, which might be a read error. The V and J genes are TRBV4-1 and TRBJ2-1, with D hard to call. The CDR3 is made up of 15 amino acids. The germline V gene encodes CDR1 MGHRA and CDR2 YSYEKL. The CDR3 coding sequence is TGCGCCAGCAGGTCGTCGAGTAGCTTCTACGATGAGCAGTTCTTC. Translated: CASRSSSSFYDEQFF.

V is TRBV14 and J is TRBJ1-1; D is ambiguous. This CDR3 comprises 14 residues. V dropped 0 bases and J dropped 4 bases, with 9 bases sitting between them. Germline V gene sequence: CDR1 SGHDN, CDR2 FVKESK. The chain's CDR3 is CASSQDHWGTEAFF. CDR3 bases: TGTGCCAGCAGCCAAGATCATTGGGGCACTGAAGCTTTCTTT.

V gene TRBV12-3 or TRBV12-4 combines with J gene TRBJ2-1; 10 bases are a match to TRBD2. This CDR3 comprises 14 residues. J gave up 5 bases and V 7 bases, and 5 bases lay outside the gene matches. The CDR3 loop reads CASNKAGGDNEQFF. The CDR3 coding sequence is TGTGCCAGCAATAAAGCGGGGGGGGACAATGAGCAGTTCTTC.

The V call is TRBV5-1, the J call TRBJ2-2; D not certain. The CDR3 totals 15 residues. The germline CDR1 and CDR2 sequences are SGHRS and YFSETQ. V lost 0 bases and J lost 0, with 6 bases in between. The CDR3 reads CASSLDSTNTGELFF. CDR3 DNA sequence: TGCGCCAGCAGCTTGGATTCAACGAACACCGGGGAGCTGTTTTTT.

This clonotype was counted only a few times. The chain couples TRBV6-5 to TRBJ1-2; D is uncertain. V was shortened by 5 bases and J by 0 bases, with 10 bases between the two germline ends. Germline V gene lookup returns CDR1 MNHEY and CDR2 SVGAGI. The CDR3 contains 14 residues. The DNA for the CDR3 is TGTGCCAGCAGTCCCTCCAGGCCTAACTATGGCTACACCTTC. Translation: CASSPSRPNYGYTF.

The V and J genes are TRBV20-1 and TRBJ2-7; D possibly corresponds to TRBD2 (6 bases). V lost 3 bases and J lost 0, with 18 bases in between. Germline CDR1 DFQATT, CDR2 SNEGSKA (reference sequence). This CDR3 comprises 16 residues. CDR3 in DNA: TGCAGTGCTAGGGGGCTAGTGGGACTTAGCTCCTACGAGCAGTACTTC. This codes for CSARGLVGLSSYEQYF.

This rearrangement joins TRBV28 to TRBJ2-7; D possibly matches TRBD1 or TRBD2 (6 bases each). CDR3 length: 16 residues. V shed 6 bases and J shed 4 bases, with 22 bases lying between them. Per germline, CDR1 MDHEN and CDR2 SYDVKM. CDR3 sequence: CASRVASRRDTYEQYF. The CDR3 DNA is TGTGCCAGCAGAGTAGCTAGTAGGAGGGACACATACGAGCAGTACTTC.

This clonotype was seen a few times. The chain joins TRBV20-1 to TRBJ2-1, with 9 bases aligning to TRBD2. V trimming: 3 bases; J trimming: 6 bases; junction bases outside the gene matches: 3. The CDR3 totals 13 residues. The germline CDR1 and CDR2 sequences are DFQATT and SNEGSKA (reference sequence). CDR3 bases: TGCAGTGCTAGGCGGGAGGGCCTCAATGAGCAGTTCTTC. It translates to CSARREGLNEQFF.

V is TRBV18 and J is TRBJ2-5, with D tentatively TRBD2 (6 bases). The CDR3 totals 14 residues. Germline values: CDR1 KGHSH, CDR2 LQKENI. V lost 6 bases and J 2 bases, leaving 13 bases between the germline ends. The CDR3: CASSPGREQETQYF. In DNA, the CDR3 is TGTGCCAGCTCTCCGGGACGGGAGCAAGAGACCCAGTACTTC.

The V call is TRBV6-5, the J call TRBJ2-7; the D is unclear. V lost 0 bases to trimming and J lost 7 bases, with 10 bases between them. The CDR3 totals 13 residues. CDR1 and CDR2 (germline): MNHEY, SVGAGI. The CDR3 sequence: CASSYSNRREQYF. The CDR3 DNA reads TGTGCCAGCAGTTACTCGAATCGGCGTGAGCAGTACTTC.

This clonotype was counted a few times. V and J are TRBV28 and TRBJ1-5; TRBD1 might be the D (5 bases). CDR1 is MDHEN, CDR2 SYDVKM, per germline. V shed 4 bases and J shed 2 bases, with 12 bases lying between them. The CDR3 extends over 15 amino acids. The CDR3 spells CASSSRGAGNQPQHF. The CDR3 DNA sequence: TGTGCCAGCAGTTCCCGTGGGGCCGGCAATCAGCCCCAGCATTTT.